This T cell receptor beta chain was sequenced during a study of identical twins. Findings of the study overall: The abundant beta clonotypes from cord blood had fewer insertions, and memory repertoires had none of this. Beta out-of-frame sequences showed weaker excess sharing between twins.

Unique molecular identifiers were present on the cDNA, and a universal primer site came from template switching. Each CDR3 protein is one row after TCRdb ran MiXCR on the 5' RACE reads. The sample holds around 530,000 distinct CDR3 sequences, around 15% seen once. On this clonotype: Its specificity is not known.

A further study also used this sample, focusing on yellow fever vaccine responses in identical twins.

The clonotype originates from a woman aged 18-30 years in good health. Sequenced input: CD4+ T cells sorted from blood.

The DNA for the CDR3 is TGTGCCAGCAGTTTAAGAGGGGAGATGGTCACAGATACGCAGTATTTT. Protein sequence: CASSLRGEMVTDTQYF. The chain is built from TRBV12-3 or TRBV12-4 and TRBJ2-3; D is perhaps TRBD1 or TRBD2 (5 bases each). The CDR3 length is 16 residues. V shed 2 bases and J shed 2 bases, with 14 bases lying between them.